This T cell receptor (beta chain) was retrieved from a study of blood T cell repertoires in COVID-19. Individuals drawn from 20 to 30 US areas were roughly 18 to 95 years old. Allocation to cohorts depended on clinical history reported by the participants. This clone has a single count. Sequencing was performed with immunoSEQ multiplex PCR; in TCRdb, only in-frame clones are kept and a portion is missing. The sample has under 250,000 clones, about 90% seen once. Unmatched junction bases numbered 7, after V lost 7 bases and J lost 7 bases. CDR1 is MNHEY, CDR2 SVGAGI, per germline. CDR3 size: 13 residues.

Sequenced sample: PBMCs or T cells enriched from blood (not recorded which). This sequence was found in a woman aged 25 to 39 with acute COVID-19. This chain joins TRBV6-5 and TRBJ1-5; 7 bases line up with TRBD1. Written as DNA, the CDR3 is TGTGCCAGCAAGGAGACAGGGATCCAGCCCCAGCATTTT. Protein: CASKETGIQPQHF.